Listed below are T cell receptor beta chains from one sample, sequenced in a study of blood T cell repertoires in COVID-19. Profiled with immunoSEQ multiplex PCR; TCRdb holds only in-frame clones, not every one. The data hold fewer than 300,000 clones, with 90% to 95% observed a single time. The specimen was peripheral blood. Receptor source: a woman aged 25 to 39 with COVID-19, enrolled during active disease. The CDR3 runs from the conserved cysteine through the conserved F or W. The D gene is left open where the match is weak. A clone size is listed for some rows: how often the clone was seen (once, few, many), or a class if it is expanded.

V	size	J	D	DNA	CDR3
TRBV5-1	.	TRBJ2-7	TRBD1	TGCGCCAGCAGCGGGGGGACAGGGCCCGTTGCCGAGCAGTACTTC	CASSGGTGPVAEQYF
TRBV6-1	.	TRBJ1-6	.	TGTGCCAGCAGTGAAACCCAGGGCTCCAATTCACCCCTCCACTTT	CASSETQGSNSPLHF
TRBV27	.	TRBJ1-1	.	TGTGCCAGCAGTTTATCGTTAGCGGGGGACACTGAAGCTTTCTTT	CASSLSLAGDTEAFF
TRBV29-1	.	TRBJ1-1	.	TGCAGCGTTGGACCCGGGAGGAACACTGAAGCTTTCTTT	CSVGPGRNTEAFF
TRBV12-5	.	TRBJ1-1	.	TGTGCTAGTGGTTTGGGCAGTCAGAACACTGAAGCTTTCTTT	CASGLGSQNTEAFF
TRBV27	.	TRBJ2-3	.	TGTGCCAGCAGTAGCCCGGGAGTCGATACGCAGTATTTT	CASSSPGVDTQYF
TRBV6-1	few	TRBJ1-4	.	TGTGCCAGCAGTGAATTTTGGGGACAAGGGAGTGAAAAACTGTTTTTT	CASSEFWGQGSEKLFF
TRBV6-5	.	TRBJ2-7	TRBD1	TGTGCCAGCAGCCCGGGACAGGGTCGCGAGCAGTACTTC	CASSPGQGREQYF
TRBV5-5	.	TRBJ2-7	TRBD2	TGTGCCAGCAGCATAGGACTAGCGGGGAACGAGCAGTACTTC	CASSIGLAGNEQYF
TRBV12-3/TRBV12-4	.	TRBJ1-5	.	TGTGCCAGCAGTGGGGCGTTAGGCGAGCCCCAGCATTTT	CASSGALGEPQHF
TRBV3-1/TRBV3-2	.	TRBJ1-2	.	TGTGCCAGCAGCCCCCAGGGTATGGGCTACACCTTC	CASSPQGMGYTF
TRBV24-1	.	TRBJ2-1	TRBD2	TGTGCCACCAGTGATCCTAGCGGGGGCTCCTACAATGAGCAGTTCTTC	CATSDPSGGSYNEQFF
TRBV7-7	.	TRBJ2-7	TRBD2	TGTGCCAGCAGCTTAGATAGCGGGACCGCCTACGAGCAGTACTTC	CASSLDSGTAYEQYF
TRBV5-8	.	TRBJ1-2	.	TGTGCCAGCAGCCTACGCCAGGGGAGCCACTATGGCTACACCTTC	CASSLRQGSHYGYTF
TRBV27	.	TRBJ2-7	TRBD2	TGTGCCAGCAGCAACCTCGGGACTAGCGGCTCCTCCTACGAGCAGTACTTC	CASSNLGTSGSSYEQYF
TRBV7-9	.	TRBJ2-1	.	TGTGCCAGCAGACTCCGGGACTTCCAGTTCTTC	CASRLRDFQFF
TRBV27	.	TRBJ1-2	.	TGTGCCAGCAGTTTTAGAGGTGGAGGCGGCTACACCTTC	CASSFRGGGGYTF